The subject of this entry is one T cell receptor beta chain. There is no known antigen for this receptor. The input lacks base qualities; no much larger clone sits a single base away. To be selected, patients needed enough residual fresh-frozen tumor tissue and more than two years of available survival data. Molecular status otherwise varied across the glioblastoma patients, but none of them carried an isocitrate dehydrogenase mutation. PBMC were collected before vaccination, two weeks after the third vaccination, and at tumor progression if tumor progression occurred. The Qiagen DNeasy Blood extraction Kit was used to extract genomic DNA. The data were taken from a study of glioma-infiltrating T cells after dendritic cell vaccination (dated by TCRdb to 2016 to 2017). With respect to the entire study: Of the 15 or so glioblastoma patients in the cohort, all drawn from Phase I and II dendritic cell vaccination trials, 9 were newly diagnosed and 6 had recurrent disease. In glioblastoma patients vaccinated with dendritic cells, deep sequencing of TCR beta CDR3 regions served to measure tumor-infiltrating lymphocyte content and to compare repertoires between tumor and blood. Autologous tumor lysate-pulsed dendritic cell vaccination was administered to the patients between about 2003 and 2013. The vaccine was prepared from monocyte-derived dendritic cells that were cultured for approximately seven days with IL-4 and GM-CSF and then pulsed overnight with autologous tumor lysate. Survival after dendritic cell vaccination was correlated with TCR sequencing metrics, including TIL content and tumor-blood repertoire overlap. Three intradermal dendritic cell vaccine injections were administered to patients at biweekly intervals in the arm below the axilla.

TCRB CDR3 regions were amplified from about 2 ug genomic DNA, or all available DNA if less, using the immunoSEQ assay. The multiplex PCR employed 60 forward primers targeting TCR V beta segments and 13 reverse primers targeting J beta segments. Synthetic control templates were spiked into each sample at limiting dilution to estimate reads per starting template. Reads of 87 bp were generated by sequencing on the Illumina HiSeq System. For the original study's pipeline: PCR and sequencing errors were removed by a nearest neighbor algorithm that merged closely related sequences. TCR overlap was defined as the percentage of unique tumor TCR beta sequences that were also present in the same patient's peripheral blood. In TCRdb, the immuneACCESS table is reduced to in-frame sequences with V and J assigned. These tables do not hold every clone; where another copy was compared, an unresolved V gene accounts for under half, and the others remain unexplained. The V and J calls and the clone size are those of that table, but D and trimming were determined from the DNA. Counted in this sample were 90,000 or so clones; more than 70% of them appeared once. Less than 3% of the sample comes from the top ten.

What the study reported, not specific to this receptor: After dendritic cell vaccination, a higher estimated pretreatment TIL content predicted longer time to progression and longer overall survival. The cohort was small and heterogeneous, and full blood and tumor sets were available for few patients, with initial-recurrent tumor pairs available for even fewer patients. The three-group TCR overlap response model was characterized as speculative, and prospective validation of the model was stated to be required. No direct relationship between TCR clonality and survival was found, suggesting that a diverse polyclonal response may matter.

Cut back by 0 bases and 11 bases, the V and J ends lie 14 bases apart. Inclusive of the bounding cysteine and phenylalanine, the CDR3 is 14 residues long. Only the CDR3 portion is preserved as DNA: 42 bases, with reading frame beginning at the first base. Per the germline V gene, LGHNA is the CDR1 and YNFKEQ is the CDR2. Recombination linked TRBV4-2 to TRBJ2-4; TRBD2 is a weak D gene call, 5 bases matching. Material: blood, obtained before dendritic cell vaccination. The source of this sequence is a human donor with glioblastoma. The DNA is TGTGCCAGCAGCCAAGATTCGGAGGAGTTCGTTCAGTACTTC. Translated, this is CASSQDSEEFVQYF.